These T cell receptor beta chains were read from a single sample in a study of Graves' ophthalmopathy and Graves' hyperthyroidism. TCRdb passed the multiplex PCR reads through MiXCR, listing each CDR3 protein once. The data hold almost 400,000 distinct CDR3 sequences, with approximately 20% observed a single time. Sequencing was performed on peripheral blood. The receptors derive from a woman aged 18-29 years with Graves' ophthalmopathy. Each CDR3 is given with its conserved first and last residue. A D gene is named only where the DNA matches it firmly. Part of the rows lack a size; the others show once, few, many or a class for expanded clones.

TRBJ2-2	-	-	TRBV7-3	CASSLTGHNTGELFF	TGTGCCAGCAGCTTAACCGGGCATAACACCGGGGAGCTGTTTTTT
TRBJ1-6	-	TRBD1	TRBV6-1	CASSARRQGSVPLHF	TGTGCCAGCAGCGCCAGGAGACAGGGATCTGTACCCCTCCACTTT
TRBJ1-6	many	-	TRBV10-1	CASNNSFRTDYSPLHF	TGCGCCAGCAACAACTCCTTTAGGACGGATTATTCACCCCTCCACTTT
TRBJ2-7	-	TRBD2	TRBV11-1	CASSPLRPAGNHEQYF	TGTGCCAGCAGCCCCCTTCGGCCAGCGGGAAACCACGAGCAGTACTTC
TRBJ2-6	many	TRBD1	TRBV5-1	CASSTTGSGGANVLTF	TGCGCCAGCAGCACGACAGGGTCTGGTGGGGCCAACGTCCTGACTTTC
TRBJ2-7	-	-	TRBV28	CASSRDQFTGEQYF	TGTGCCAGCAGTCGGGACCAGTTTACGGGCGAGCAGTACTTC
TRBJ1-1	-	TRBD1	TRBV6-1	CASSKPPQGDYTEAFF	TGTGCCAGCTCAAAGCCACCCCAGGGGGACTACACTGAAGCTTTCTTT
TRBJ2-7	many	-	TRBV7-3	CASSLSVNSYEQYF	TGTGCCAGCAGCTTAAGTGTCAACTCCTACGAGCAGTACTTC
TRBJ1-5	many	-	TRBV12-3/TRBV12-4	CASSLHEGNNQPQHF	TGTGCCAGCAGTTTGCATGAGGGGAACAATCAGCCCCAGCATTTT
TRBJ2-7	few	-	TRBV4-3	CASSPGPRTRGQYF	TGCGCCAGCAGCCCAGGACCGCGAACCCGCGGGCAGTACTTC
TRBJ2-2	many	TRBD2	TRBV11-2	CASSLRTSGRWTTGELFF	TGTGCCAGCAGCCTTCGGACTAGCGGGAGATGGACCACCGGGGAGCTGTTTTTT
TRBJ1-5	-	-	TRBV28	CASSGTELSNQPQHF	TGTGCCAGCAGCGGTACTGAGCTGAGCAATCAGCCCCAGCATTTT
TRBJ2-2	many	TRBD2	TRBV6-5	CASSYRWTSGRPTKGSTGELFF	TGTGCCAGCAGTTACCGGTGGACTAGCGGGAGACCTACCAAAGGGAGCACCGGGGAGCTGTTTTTT
TRBJ2-7	many	TRBD1	TRBV7-3	CASSLTGGEQYF	TGTGCCAGCAGCTTGACAGGGGGCGAGCAGTACTTC
TRBJ2-2	many	TRBD1	TRBV28	CASSPRDRRRWGATGELFF	TGTGCCAGCAGTCCTCGGGACAGGAGGAGGTGGGGGGCCACCGGGGAGCTGTTTTTT
TRBJ1-5	many	-	TRBV7-2	CASSLGSWGSQPQHF	TGTGCCAGCAGCTTAGGGTCTTGGGGCAGTCAGCCCCAGCATTTT
TRBJ2-6	many	-	TRBV24-1	CATSDSRAGANVLTF	TGTGCCACCAGTGATTCCAGGGCTGGGGCCAACGTCCTGACTTTC
TRBJ2-7	-	-	TRBV12-5	CASGHGGESSYEQYF	TGTGCTAGTGGTCACGGAGGGGAGAGCTCCTACGAGCAGTACTTC
TRBJ2-7	many	TRBD2	TRBV5-1	CASSWTSVRAEQYF	TGCGCCAGCAGCTGGACTAGCGTCCGGGCCGAGCAGTACTTC
TRBJ1-2	many	-	TRBV29-1	CSVRKATNYGYTF	TGCAGCGTTCGTAAGGCTACTAACTATGGCTACACCTTC
TRBJ1-3	many	-	TRBV28	CASSFLGGSGNTIYF	TGTGCCAGCAGTTTTTTAGGGGGCTCTGGAAACACCATATATTTT
TRBJ2-7	many	TRBD2	TRBV6-1	CASSPTSIEQYF	TGTGCCAGCAGCCCGACTAGCATCGAGCAGTACTTC
TRBJ2-3	many	TRBD2	TRBV12-3/TRBV12-4	CASRDTSGGAWKDTQYF	TGTGCCAGCAGAGATACTAGCGGGGGGGCCTGGAAAGATACGCAGTATTTT
TRBJ2-7	many	-	TRBV5-6	CASSSGHSQYF	TGTGCCAGCAGCTCGGGACACTCACAGTACTTC
TRBJ1-2	many	-	TRBV5-1	CASTKPGEDGYTF	TGCGCCAGCACCAAACCAGGGGAGGATGGCTACACCTTC
TRBJ2-2	many	-	TRBV18	CASSPRQVSNTGELFF	TGTGCCAGCTCACCAAGACAGGTATCGAACACCGGGGAGCTGTTTTTT
TRBJ1-5	many	-	TRBV10-2	CASSESTGGQPQHF	TGCGCCAGCAGTGAGTCAACAGGAGGACAGCCCCAGCATTTT
TRBJ1-5	many	-	TRBV20-1	CSARRGHSNQPQHF	TGCAGTGCTAGAAGGGGACATTCCAATCAGCCCCAGCATTTT
TRBJ2-7	many	-	TRBV19	CASSMNQGNYEQYF	TGTGCCAGTAGTATGAATCAGGGGAACTACGAGCAGTACTTC
TRBJ2-7	-	TRBD2	TRBV7-8	CASSDSGVSYEQYF	TGTGCCAGCAGTGATAGCGGGGTCTCCTACGAGCAGTACTTC
TRBJ2-1	many	TRBD1	TRBV6-2/TRBV6-3	CASRRQGYNEQFF	TGTGCCAGCAGGAGACAGGGTTACAATGAGCAGTTCTTC
TRBJ1-1	many	-	TRBV5-1	CASSWPVQGEAFF	TGCGCCAGCAGCTGGCCAGTGCAGGGTGAAGCTTTCTTT
TRBJ1-1	many	TRBD1	TRBV4-3	CASSQGPTGGNTEAFF	TGCGCCAGCAGCCAAGGGCCGACAGGGGGGAACACTGAAGCTTTCTTT
TRBJ2-7	many	TRBD2	TRBV4-3	CASSLTYPPGRLAGNSNEQYF	TGCGCCAGCAGCCTTACTTACCCTCCCGGTAGACTAGCGGGGAATAGCAACGAGCAGTACTTC
TRBJ2-2	many	TRBD2	TRBV5-1	CASSRQTSGRNTGELFF	TGCGCCAGCAGCCGACAGACTAGCGGGAGGAACACCGGGGAGCTGTTTTTT
TRBJ2-5	many	TRBD2	TRBV10-2	CASSGLAGVRETQYF	TGCGCCAGCAGTGGACTAGCGGGAGTTCGGGAGACCCAGTACTTC
TRBJ2-7	many	-	TRBV20-1	CSARTSATLPYEQYF	TGCAGTGCTAGAACTTCGGCAACCCTCCCCTACGAGCAGTACTTC
TRBJ2-5	many	TRBD2	TRBV20-1	CSARDATSWETQYF	TGCAGTGCTAGGGACGCGACTAGCTGGGAGACCCAGTACTTC
TRBJ2-5	few	TRBD1	TRBV6-1	CASSLGQGDQETQYF	TGTGCCAGCAGTCTAGGACAGGGGGACCAAGAGACCCAGTACTTC
TRBJ1-2	many	TRBD1	TRBV6-2/TRBV6-3	CASTGGGGYTF	TGTGCCAGCACAGGGGGCGGAGGCTACACCTTC
TRBJ2-5	-	TRBD1	TRBV10-3	CAISETGTGAGETQYF	TGTGCCATCAGTGAAACCGGGACAGGGGCTGGTGAGACCCAGTACTTC
TRBJ2-2	many	TRBD2	TRBV28	CASRGTSGGHTGELFF	TGTGCCAGCAGGGGAACTAGCGGGGGTCACACCGGGGAGCTGTTTTTT
TRBJ1-5	-	TRBD1	TRBV6-2/TRBV6-3	CASSPGTGRINQPQHF	TGTGCCAGCAGCCCCGGGACAGGGAGGATAAATCAGCCCCAGCATTTT
TRBJ1-2	many	-	TRBV6-2/TRBV6-3	CASSRPGGYGYTF	TGTGCCAGCAGTCGGCCCGGAGGGTATGGCTACACCTTC
TRBJ2-1	many	-	TRBV28	CASRRGNSCNEQFF	TGTGCCAGCCGGCGGGGCAACTCCTGCAATGAGCAGTTCTTC
TRBJ1-1	many	TRBD1	TRBV18	CASSPRDRAEAFF	TGTGCCAGCTCACCCCGGGACAGGGCCGAAGCTTTCTTT
TRBJ1-1	few	-	TRBV12-3/TRBV12-4	CASIREGTEAFF	TGTGCCAGCATCCGTGAAGGGACTGAAGCTTTCTTT
TRBJ2-5	many	-	TRBV24-1	CATSAAVRGKETQYF	TGTGCCACCAGTGCGGCCGTGAGGGGGAAAGAGACCCAGTACTTC
TRBJ2-7	many	TRBD1	TRBV19	CASAWNGQGSSYEQYF	TGTGCCAGCGCTTGGAATGGACAGGGGTCTTCCTACGAGCAGTACTTC
TRBJ2-5	many	-	TRBV7-2	CASSESTETQYF	TGTGCCAGCAGCGAAAGTACGGAGACCCAGTACTTC
TRBJ2-7	many	-	TRBV19	CASSPPFGEQYF	TGTGCCAGTAGTCCGCCTTTTGGCGAGCAGTACTTC
TRBJ1-1	many	-	TRBV29-1	CSVGQGTTTEAFF	TGCAGCGTTGGGCAGGGGACCACCACTGAAGCTTTCTTT